This TCR beta chain was identified during a study of T cells in Graves' hyperthyroidism and ophthalmopathy. Study-level points and caveats: Blood shared most expanded thyroid clonotypes above 0.001.

The CDR3 is made up of 14 amino acids. Germline CDR1 reads MNHNS; CDR2 reads SASEGT. With 5 bases removed from V and 3 bases from J, the gap between germline ends came to 10 bases. A note on this clonotype: Its antigen is unknown.

Each ophthalmopathy patient scored at least 3 on the Clinical Activity Score and at least 4 on NOSPECS grade, with duration under 3 months. Exclusion of patients followed from uncontrolled infection, other autoimmune disease, pregnancy or lactation. Diagnoses used clinical symptoms, serum thyroxine and TRAb, thyroid ultrasound and orbital computed tomography. Regions amplified from RNA transcripts were the TCR beta CDR3 regions. Primed by the HTBI set, a first-round RT-PCR was run on the TCR CDR3. TCRdb used MiXCR to reprocess the multiplex PCR reads, holding one entry per CDR3 protein. The data show hundreds of thousands of distinct CDR3 sequences, with about 14% seen just once and approximately 12% held by the top ten.

This clonotype was sampled from a woman aged 50 to 65 with Graves' ophthalmopathy. The sequenced sample was blood. The chain couples TRBV6-1 to TRBJ1-4; no definite D call. The CDR3 sequence: CASSPWASNEKLFF. The CDR3 DNA is TGTGCCAGCAGTCCCTGGGCCTCTAATGAAAAACTGTTTTTT.